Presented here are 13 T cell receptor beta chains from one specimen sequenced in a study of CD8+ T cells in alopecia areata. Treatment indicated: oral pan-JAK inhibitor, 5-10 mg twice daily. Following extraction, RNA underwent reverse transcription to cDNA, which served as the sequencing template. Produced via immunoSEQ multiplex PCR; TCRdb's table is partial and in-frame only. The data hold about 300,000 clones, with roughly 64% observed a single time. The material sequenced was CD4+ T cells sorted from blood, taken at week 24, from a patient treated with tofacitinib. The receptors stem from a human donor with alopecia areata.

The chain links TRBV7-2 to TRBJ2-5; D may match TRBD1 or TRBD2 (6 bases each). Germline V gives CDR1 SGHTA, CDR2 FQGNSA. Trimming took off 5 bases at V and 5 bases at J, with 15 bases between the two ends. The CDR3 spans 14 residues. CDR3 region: CASSPLGGGETQYF. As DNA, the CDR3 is TGTGCCAGCAGCCCACTCGGGGGCGGGGAGACCCAGTACTTC.

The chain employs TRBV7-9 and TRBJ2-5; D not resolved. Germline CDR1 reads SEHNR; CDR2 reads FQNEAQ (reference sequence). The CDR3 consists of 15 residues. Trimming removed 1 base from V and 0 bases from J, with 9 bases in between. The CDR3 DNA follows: TGTGCCAGCAGCTTAGGCACCCGATACCAAGAGACCCAGTACTTC. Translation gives CASSLGTRYQETQYF.

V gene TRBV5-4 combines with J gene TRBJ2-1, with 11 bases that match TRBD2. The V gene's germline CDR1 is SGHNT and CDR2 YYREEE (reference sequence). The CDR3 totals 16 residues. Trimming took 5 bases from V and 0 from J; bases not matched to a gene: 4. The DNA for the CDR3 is TGTGCCAGCAGAATAGCGGGGGGGAGCTCCTACAATGAGCAGTTCTTC. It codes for CASRIAGGSSYNEQFF.

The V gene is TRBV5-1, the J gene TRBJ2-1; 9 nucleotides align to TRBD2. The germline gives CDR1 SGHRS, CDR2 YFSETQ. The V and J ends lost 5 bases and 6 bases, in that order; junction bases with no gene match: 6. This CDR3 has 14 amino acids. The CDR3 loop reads CASRVETSGNEQFF. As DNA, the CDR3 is TGCGCCAGCAGAGTGGAGACTAGCGGCAATGAGCAGTTCTTC. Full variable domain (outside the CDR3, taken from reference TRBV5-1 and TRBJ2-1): KAGVTQTPRYLIKTRGQQVTLSCSPISGHRSVSWYQQTPGQGLQFLFEYFSETQRNKGNFPGRFSGRQFSNSRSEMNVSTLELGDSALYLCASRVETSGNEQFFGPGTRLTVL.

CDR3 residues: CASSQDGDSRETQYF. CDR3 sequence (DNA): TGTGCCAGCAGCCAAGACGGAGATAGCAGAGAGACCCAGTACTTC. The V and J genes are TRBV4-2 and TRBJ2-5, with D uncertain. The CDR3 length is 15 residues. Germline V lookup: CDR1 LGHNA, CDR2 YNFKEQ. The ends were cut back, 0 bases at V and 4 bases at J, with 12 bases in the middle.

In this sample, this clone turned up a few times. CDR3 nucleotide sequence: TGCGCCAGCAGCCAAGTCAGGTCTTATGGCTACACCTTC. As protein: CASSQVRSYGYTF. This rearrangement joins TRBV4-3 to TRBJ1-2; D call uncertain. The CDR3 has 13 amino acids. Germline V lookup: CDR1 LGHNA, CDR2 YSLEER. Trimming took 1 base from V and 5 from J, leaving 8 bases between them.

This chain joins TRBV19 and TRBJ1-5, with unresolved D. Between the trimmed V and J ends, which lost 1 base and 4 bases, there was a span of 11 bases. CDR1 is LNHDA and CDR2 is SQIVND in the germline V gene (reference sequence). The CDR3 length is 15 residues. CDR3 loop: CASSIVGGGNQPQHF. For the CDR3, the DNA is TGTGCCAGTAGTATAGTGGGCGGCGGGAATCAGCCCCAGCATTTT.

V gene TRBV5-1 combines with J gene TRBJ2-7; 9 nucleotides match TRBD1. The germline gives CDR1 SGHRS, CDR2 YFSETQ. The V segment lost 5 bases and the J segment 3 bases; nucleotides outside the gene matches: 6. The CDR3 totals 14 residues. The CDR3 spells CASRLDRGRYEQYF. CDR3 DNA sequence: TGCGCCAGCAGACTGGACAGGGGACGCTACGAGCAGTACTTC.

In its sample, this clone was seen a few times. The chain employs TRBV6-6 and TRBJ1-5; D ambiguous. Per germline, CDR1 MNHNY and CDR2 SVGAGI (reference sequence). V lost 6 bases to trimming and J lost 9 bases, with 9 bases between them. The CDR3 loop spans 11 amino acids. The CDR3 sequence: CASSTAGPQHF. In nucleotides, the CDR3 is TGTGCCAGCAGCACGGCAGGGCCCCAGCATTTT.

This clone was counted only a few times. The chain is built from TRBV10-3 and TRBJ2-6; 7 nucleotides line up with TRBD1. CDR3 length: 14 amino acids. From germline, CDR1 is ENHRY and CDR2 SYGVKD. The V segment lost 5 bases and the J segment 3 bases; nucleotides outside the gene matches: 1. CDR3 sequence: CAISQGDGANVLTF. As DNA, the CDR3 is TGTGCCATCAGTCAGGGGGATGGGGCCAACGTCCTGACTTTC.

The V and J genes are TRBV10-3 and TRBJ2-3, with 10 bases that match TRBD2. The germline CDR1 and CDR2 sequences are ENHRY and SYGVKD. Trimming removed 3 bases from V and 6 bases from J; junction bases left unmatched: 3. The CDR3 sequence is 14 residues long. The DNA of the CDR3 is TGTGCCATCAGTGACTCACTAGCGGGGGATACGCAGTATTTT. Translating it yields CAISDSLAGDTQYF.

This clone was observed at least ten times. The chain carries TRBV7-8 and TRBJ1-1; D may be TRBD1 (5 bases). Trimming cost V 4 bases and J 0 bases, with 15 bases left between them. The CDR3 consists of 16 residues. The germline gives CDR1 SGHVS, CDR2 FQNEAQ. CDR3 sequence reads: CASSSPNGDVNTEAFF. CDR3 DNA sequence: TGTGCCAGCAGCTCCCCTAATGGGGACGTGAACACTGAAGCTTTCTTT.

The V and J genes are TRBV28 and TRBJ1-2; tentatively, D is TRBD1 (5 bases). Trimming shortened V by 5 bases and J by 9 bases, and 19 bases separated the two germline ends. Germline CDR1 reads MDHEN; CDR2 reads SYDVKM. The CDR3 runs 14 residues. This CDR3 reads CASSPRQRARSYTF. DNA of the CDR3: TGTGCCAGCAGTCCCCGACAGAGGGCTAGGAGCTACACCTTC.